This T cell receptor (beta chain) originates from a study of T cell responses to AZD1222 COVID-19 vaccine. General study results and limits: Close to half of spike-specific TCRs reportedly recognize unmutated variant regions. The peak T cell response came first, and repertoires were sampled only after it.

Notes on this clone: Its antigen is undetermined.

Germline assignment: CDR1 MDHEN and CDR2 SYDVKM. Trimming took 7 bases from V and 4 from J; bases not matched to a gene: 4. This CDR3 contains 14 residues. Sequencing was performed with immunoSEQ multiplex PCR; in TCRdb, only in-frame clones are kept and a portion is missing. This sample carries 90,000 to 100,000 clones, roughly 89% of them seen once, and the ten largest clones take about 7.8%. The origin of this receptor is an adult in good health. The sample was peripheral blood, taken on day 0 of AZD1222 vaccination. The genes are TRBV28 and TRBJ1-4; 9 nucleotides align to TRBD1. CDR3 in DNA: TGTGCCAGCATTACAGGGGGCGGTAATGAAAAACTGTTTTTT. Protein sequence: CASITGGGNEKLFF.